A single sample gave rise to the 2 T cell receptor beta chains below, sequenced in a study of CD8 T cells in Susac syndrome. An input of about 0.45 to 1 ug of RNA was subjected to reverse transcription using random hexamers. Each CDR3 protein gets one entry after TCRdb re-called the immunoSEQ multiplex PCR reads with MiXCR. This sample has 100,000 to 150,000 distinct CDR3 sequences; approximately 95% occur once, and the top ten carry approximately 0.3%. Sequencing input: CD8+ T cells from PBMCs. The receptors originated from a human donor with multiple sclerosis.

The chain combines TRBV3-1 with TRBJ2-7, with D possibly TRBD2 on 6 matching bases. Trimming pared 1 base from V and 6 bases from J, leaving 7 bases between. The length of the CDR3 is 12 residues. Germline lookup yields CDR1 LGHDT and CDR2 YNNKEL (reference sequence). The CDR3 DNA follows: TGTGCCAGCAGCCAAGTGGGAGGCGAGCAGTACTTC. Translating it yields CASSQVGGEQYF.

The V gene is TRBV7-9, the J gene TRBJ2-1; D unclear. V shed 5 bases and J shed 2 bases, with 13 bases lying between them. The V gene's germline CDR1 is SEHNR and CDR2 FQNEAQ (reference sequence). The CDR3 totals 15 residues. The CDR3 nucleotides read TGTGCCAGCAGCCCCCGGACGGATACCTACAATGAGCAGTTCTTC. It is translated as CASSPRTDTYNEQFF.